The clone carrying this T cell receptor beta chain appeared many times. The antigen remains unidentified. PBMCs numbering 2 million and stored at -80 C yielded the unsorted libraries. This sample stems from a study of neurological immune-mediated disorders. General study results and limits: Expansion of TCR clones was greatest in HTLV-1-associated myelopathy and smallest in multiple sclerosis, where it fell below that of healthy controls. There were no CDR3 amino acid sequences shared by expanded clones across subjects, a result suggesting private repertoires in all groups.

The cDNA came from 5'RACE with 10-nucleotide random UMIs. TCRdb reprocessed the 5' RACE reads via MiXCR and lists one record per CDR3 protein. The sample has under 60,000 distinct CDR3 sequences, approximately 15% seen once. The CDR3 contains 12 residues. V was shortened by 1 base and J by 8 bases, with 5 bases between the two germline ends. Germline lookup yields CDR1 LGHNA and CDR2 YSLEER. The specimen was PBMCs. The clonotype originates from a man aged 55-75 years in good health. The V gene is TRBV4-3, the J gene TRBJ1-4; D gene ambiguous. CDR3 bases: TGCGCCAGCAGCCAAGTTAACGAAAAACTGTTTTTT. Protein product: CASSQVNEKLFF.